These 13 T cell receptor beta chains were all obtained from the same sample, sequenced in a study of cytomegalovirus exposure and HLA in healthy donors (dated by TCRdb to about 2017). Receptors were amplified or captured by the immunoSEQ multiplex PCR assay. The multiplex PCR relied on a mix of 60 forward primers for TCR Vbeta segments and 13 reverse primers for TCR Jbeta segments. This immuneACCESS table, as held by TCRdb, lists in-frame sequences with V and J called but not all clones. Of the missing ones, under half trace to an unresolved V gene in checked studies; the others have no known cause. For this sample there are around 100,000 clones; approximately 80% appear just once. Jointly, the top ten make up 2.5% to 3% of the sample. The sequencing sample was made of PBMCs. Receptors were obtained from a woman between 18 and 30 years old in good health and CMV-seropositive.

The DNA of the CDR3 is TGTGCCAGCAGCCGACAAAGCTCTGGGGCCAACGTCCTGACTTTC. Translation gives CASSRQSSGANVLTF. J is TRBJ2-6 and V is TRBV2; D gene ambiguous. There are 15 residues in the CDR3. V was trimmed by 6 bases and J by 0 bases, leaving 9 bases between them. CDR1 and CDR2 (germline): SNHLY, FYNNEI.

The chain is built from TRBV5-5 and TRBJ2-7; D unresolved. The V end lost 4 bases, the J end lost 6 bases, and 8 bases lay between the germline ends. The CDR3 sequence is 11 residues long. Germline assignment: CDR1 SGHKS and CDR2 YYEKEE (reference sequence). The DNA for the CDR3 is TGTGCCAGCAGCCCGAGGCTCGAGCAGTACTTC. It specifies CASSPRLEQYF.

This clone was seen a single time. The chain couples TRBV2 to TRBJ2-2; a weak D match, TRBD1 (6 bases). This CDR3 has 15 residues. Germline V gene lookup returns CDR1 SNHLY and CDR2 FYNNEI. Trimming shortened V by 4 bases and J by 1 base, and 10 bases separated the two germline ends. CDR3 nucleotide sequence: TGTGCCAGCAGTGGGGGGACAAAGAACACCGGGGAGCTGTTTTTT. Translated: CASSGGTKNTGELFF.

J is TRBJ2-1 and V is TRBV7-9; 11 bases fit TRBD2. V was pared by 2 bases and J by 1 base, with 1 base of the junction left unmatched. The germline gives CDR1 SEHNR, CDR2 FQNEAQ (reference sequence). This CDR3 has 16 amino acids. In DNA, the CDR3 is TGTGCCAGCAGCTTAACTAGCGGGGGATCCTACAATGAGCAGTTCTTC. Amino acids: CASSLTSGGSYNEQFF.

V usage is TRBV5-1 and J usage is TRBJ2-7; possibly TRBD2 for D (5 bases). CDR3 length: 17 amino acids. V lost 4 bases and J 0 bases, leaving 20 bases between the germline ends. CDR1 is SGHRS and CDR2 is YFSETQ in the germline V gene. CDR3 amino acids: CASSLGGGRTYSYEQYF. CDR3 in DNA: TGCGCCAGCAGCCTCGGAGGCGGCAGAACGTACTCCTACGAGCAGTACTTC.

V gene TRBV7-9 combines with J gene TRBJ2-7, with 15 nucleotides matching TRBD2. The CDR3 covers 18 residues. With V trimmed by 6 bases and J by 2 bases, 11 bases remained unmatched. Germline lookup yields CDR1 SEHNR and CDR2 FQNEAQ (reference sequence). This chain's CDR3 is CASSPRTGLAGGPYEQYF. Here the CDR3 DNA reads TGTGCCAGCAGTCCTAGAACGGGACTAGCGGGAGGACCCTACGAGCAGTACTTC.

The genes are TRBV5-1 and TRBJ2-5; D gene unclear. V lost 0 bases to trimming and J lost 1 base, with 10 bases between them. Germline V lookup: CDR1 SGHRS, CDR2 YFSETQ. The CDR3 loop spans 15 amino acids. CDR3 in DNA: TGCGCCAGCAGCTTGGTTACTGATTTCCAAGAGACCCAGTACTTC. Protein sequence: CASSLVTDFQETQYF.

Concerning this clone: At one boundary the junction diverges from the germline segment, which might be a read error. The chain has TRBV27 and TRBJ2-2; no clear D. Germline CDR1 reads MNHEY; CDR2 reads SMNVEV (reference sequence). The CDR3 consists of 16 residues. Written as DNA, the CDR3 is TGTGCCGGCAGTTTTCATCGCCCTCGGGACACCGGGGAGCTGTTTTTT. Translation gives CAGSFHRPRDTGELFF.

This chain connects TRBV6-5 to TRBJ2-5; tentative D call: TRBD1 (6 bases). TRBJ2-7 explains the end of the DNA better; the J call may be wrong. Germline V lookup: CDR1 MNHEY, CDR2 SVGAGI. The CDR3 has 13 amino acids. The CDR3 region has the DNA TGTGCCAGCAGTCGGACAGTCTCCTACGAGCAGTACTTC. It is translated as CASSRTVSYEQYF.

V usage is TRBV21-1 and J usage is TRBJ1-6. TRBV21-1 is deemed a pseudogene. This CDR3 has 13 amino acids. Here the CDR3 reads CASSGGGNSPLHF. In DNA, the CDR3 is TGTGCCAGCAGCGGGGGGGGTAATTCACCCCTCCACTTT.

The genes are TRBV18 and TRBJ2-5; a weak D match, TRBD2 (6 bases). The CDR3 is 14 amino acids. CDR1 and CDR2 from the germline V gene are KGHSH and LQKENI. V dropped 2 bases and J dropped 0 bases, with 7 bases sitting between them. The CDR3 region is CASSPSGDQETQYF. CDR3 nucleotide sequence: TGTGCCAGCTCACCATCGGGAGACCAAGAGACCCAGTACTTC.

The V and J genes are TRBV15 and TRBJ2-7; perhaps TRBD2 as D (5 bases). Germline V gene lookup returns CDR1 LNHNV and CDR2 YYDKDF (reference sequence). The CDR3 has 13 amino acids. V dropped 3 bases and J dropped 2 bases, with 8 bases sitting between them. The CDR3 DNA reads TGTGCCACCAGCAGGGAACTAGCCTACGAGCAGTACTTC. It is translated as CATSRELAYEQYF.

This clone was seen only a few times. The CDR3 spells CATHPGGGNTEAFF. As DNA, the CDR3 is TGTGCCACCCACCCCGGGGGGGGGAACACTGAAGCTTTCTTT. The chain joins TRBV27 to TRBJ1-1, with D possibly matching TRBD1 (5 bases). The CDR3 spans 14 residues. Trimming took 10 bases from V and 1 from J, leaving 16 bases between them. Germline CDR1 is MNHEY and CDR2 is SMNVEV (reference sequence).